Presented here are 13 T cell receptor beta chains from one specimen sequenced in a study of T cell repertoires in cytomegalovirus infection. A single record per CDR3 protein comes from TCRdb applying MiXCR to the reads. This table has more than 250,000 distinct CDR3 sequences, roughly an eighth appearing once. The sample comprised PBMCs. The receptor source for this set is a human donor in good health (CMV status not recorded). Some clones in this sample may be carry-over from other donors' samples.

This clonotype has a handful of counts. This chain joins TRBV2 and TRBJ2-3, with TRBD2 identical over 12 bases. The CDR3 extends over 14 amino acids. After removal of 7 bases from V and 5 bases from J, the junction contained 4 bases not matched to a gene. The germline V gene encodes CDR1 SNHLY and CDR2 FYNNEI. This CDR3 is CASKELAGGDTQYF. The CDR3 DNA reads as TGTGCCAGCAAAGAACTAGCGGGAGGAGATACGCAGTATTTT.

This clonotype has a handful of counts. V and J are TRBV29-1 and TRBJ2-3; 16 bases line up with TRBD2. The CDR3 is 16 amino acids. Germline CDR1 and CDR2: SQVTM and ANQGSEA. The V gene end was trimmed by 6 bases and the J gene end by 6 bases; junction bases not matched to a gene: 9. The CDR3 DNA follows: TGCAGCGTCGGACTGGGACTAGCGGGAGGGGTGGATACGCAGTATTTT. Translation gives CSVGLGLAGGVDTQYF.

This clonotype was recorded a few times. This chain links TRBV20-1 with TRBJ1-6, with no clear D. The CDR3 totals 13 residues. Germline values: CDR1 DFQATT, CDR2 SNEGSKA (reference sequence). V dropped 1 base and J dropped 10 bases, with 11 bases sitting between them. As DNA, the CDR3 is TGCAGTGCTAGAGCCCGGCTCGAGTCACCCCTCCACTTT. Amino acids: CSARARLESPLHF.

V gene TRBV9 combines with J gene TRBJ1-1; a possible D gene is TRBD1 (5 bases). Per the germline V gene, CDR1 is SGDLS and CDR2 is YYNGEE. Trimming stripped 0 bases from V and 3 bases from J, with 12 bases between. The CDR3 sequence is 15 residues long. The CDR3 DNA reads TGTGCCAGCAGCGTAGATGGGGCGGGGGACACTGAAGCTTTCTTT. This encodes CASSVDGAGDTEAFF.

The V gene is TRBV20-1, the J gene TRBJ1-4, with no clear D. Germline CDR1 reads DFQATT; CDR2 reads SNEGSKA (reference sequence). The germline V and J ends were trimmed by 3 bases and 4 bases, with 9 bases remaining between them. CDR3 size: 13 residues. CDR3 loop: CSARRPSNEKLFF. CDR3 DNA: TGCAGTGCTAGGCGACCGAGTAATGAAAAACTGTTTTTT.

J is TRBJ2-1 and V is TRBV4-1; 11 nucleotides match TRBD2. Per germline, CDR1 MGHRA and CDR2 YSYEKL. This CDR3 is built from 17 residues. V lost 0 bases, J lost 8 bases, and 9 bases stayed unmatched. The CDR3 region has the DNA TGCGCCAGCAGCCAAGAGGGGTATAGCGGGGGGGAGGATGAGCAGTTCTTC. Amino acids: CASSQEGYSGGEDEQFF.

In this sample, this clonotype turned up many times. The chain employs TRBV7-2 and TRBJ2-3; D ambiguous. Germline V CDR1 and CDR2: SGHTA, FQGNSA. The CDR3 has 12 amino acids. V was trimmed by 5 bases and J by 11 bases, leaving 14 bases between them. The CDR3 loop is CASSPSSMGQYF. CDR3 in DNA: TGTGCCAGCAGCCCGTCCTCCATGGGGCAGTATTTT.

This clonotype was seen at least ten times. This chain connects TRBV6-4 to TRBJ2-5; 7 nucleotides agree with TRBD1. After removal of 6 bases from V and 2 bases from J, the junction contained 9 bases not matched to a gene. Germline V gene lookup returns CDR1 MRHNA and CDR2 SNTAGT. This CDR3 region has 15 residues. The chain's CDR3 is CASSEDPTGQETQYF. CDR3 coding DNA: TGTGCCAGCAGCGAAGACCCGACAGGGCAAGAGACCCAGTACTTC.

This clonotype was seen at least ten times. The J gene is TRBJ1-4, the V gene TRBV28; D perhaps matches TRBD1 (5 bases). This CDR3 has 16 residues. CDR1 is MDHEN and CDR2 is SYDVKM in the germline V gene. Trimming cost V 5 bases and J 0 bases, with 13 bases left between them. CDR3 sequence reads: CASSQTDSTTNEKLFF. DNA of the CDR3: TGTGCCAGCAGTCAGACAGACTCCACAACTAATGAAAAACTGTTTTTT. Drawing the rest from reference TRBV28 and TRBJ1-4, the complete variable domain is DVKVTQSSRYLVKRTGEKVFLECVQDMDHENMFWYRQDPGLGLRLIYFSYDVKMKEKGDIPEGYSVSREKKERFSLILESASTNQTSMYLCASSQTDSTTNEKLFFGSGTQLSVL.

In its sample, this clonotype was seen many times. J is TRBJ2-4 and V is TRBV15; D possibly corresponds to TRBD2 (5 bases). The CDR3 has 16 amino acids. Germline V lookup: CDR1 LNHNV, CDR2 YYDKDF (reference sequence). V lost 3 bases to trimming and J lost 4 bases, with 16 bases between them. CDR3 sequence (DNA): TGTGCCACCAGCAGTAGTTTAGCCTCGGGGAAAAACATTCAGTACTTC. Its protein product is CATSSSLASGKNIQYF.

The CDR3 sequence: CASSESFGADTQYF. DNA of the CDR3: TGCGCCAGCAGTGAGTCGTTCGGGGCAGATACGCAGTATTTT. The genes are TRBV10-1 and TRBJ2-3; possibly TRBD2 for D (5 bases). V was cut by 0 bases and J by 4 bases, with 8 bases left in between. The germline gives CDR1 WNHNN, CDR2 SYGVQD (reference sequence). The CDR3 is 14 residues long.

This clonotype was counted at least ten times. The CDR3 bases are TGTGCCAGCAGCTCCGACAGGGGTGGGGAAGCTTTCTTT. It specifies CASSSDRGGEAFF. V usage is TRBV7-6 and J usage is TRBJ1-1; 8 bases are a match to TRBD1. The CDR3 is 13 residues long. CDR1 and CDR2 from the germline V gene are SGHVS and FNYEAQ. V was clipped by 4 bases and J by 8 bases; unmatched bases: 6. Together with reference TRBV7-6 and TRBJ1-1, the CDR3 gives the full variable domain: GAGVSQSPRYKVTKRGQDVALRCDPISGHVSLYWYRQALGQGPEFLTYFNYEAQQDKSGLPNDRFSAERPEGSISTLTIQRTEQRDSAMYRCASSSDRGGEAFFGQGTRLTVV.

There are a few counts of this clonotype. The chain couples TRBV3-1 to TRBJ2-3, with D tentatively TRBD1 or TRBD2 (5 bases each). This CDR3 is built from 12 residues. V gave up 1 base and J gave up 14 bases, with 13 bases separating them. Germline V lookup: CDR1 LGHDT, CDR2 YNNKEL (reference sequence). The CDR3 region has the DNA TGTGCCAGCAGCCAAGGGGACCGTCGAGGGTATTTT. This gives the protein CASSQGDRRGYF.